This is a list of T cell receptor beta chains from one sample in a study of blood T cell repertoires in COVID-19. Here immunoSEQ multiplex PCR was the method, and the copy in TCRdb shows in-frame clones only, minus some. The sample lists 200,000 to 250,000 clones, around 84% seen once, with 6.8% in the top ten. Sequenced: PBMCs or T cells enriched from blood (not recorded which). All receptors derive from a woman aged 40 to 50 who had recovered from COVID-19. The CDR3 runs from the conserved cysteine through the conserved F or W. The D gene is left open where the match is weak. Clone sizes are given selectively: once, few, many, or a class where the clone is expanded.

size: NA; J: TRBJ2-3; V: TRBV18; D: TRBD2; DNA: TGTGCCAGCTCCCTCCTAGCGGGAGTCTCAGATACGCAGTATTTT; CDR3: CASSLLAGVSDTQYF
size: NA; J: TRBJ2-6; V: TRBV5-4; D: NA; DNA: TGTGCCAGCAGCTCCCCCGGCGGATATAGGCGGGGTGGGGCCAACGTCCTGACTTTC; CDR3: CASSSPGGYRRGGANVLTF
size: NA; J: TRBJ2-1; V: TRBV7-2; D: NA; DNA: TGTGCCAGCAGCTTAATGACTCCCGTTGGTGAGCAGTTCTTC; CDR3: CASSLMTPVGEQFF
size: NA; J: TRBJ2-7; V: TRBV27; D: NA; DNA: TGTGCCAGCAGTTCCGGGTTAGGTTACGAGCAGTACTTC; CDR3: CASSSGLGYEQYF
size: NA; J: TRBJ1-6; V: TRBV19; D: TRBD1; DNA: TGTGCCAGTAGTTATCAGGGGGCAAGGTCACCCCTCCACTTT; CDR3: CASSYQGARSPLHF
size: NA; J: TRBJ1-1; V: TRBV29-1; D: NA; DNA: TGCAGCGTTGAGGTGGACAGAAACACTGAAGCTTTCTTT; CDR3: CSVEVDRNTEAFF
size: few; J: TRBJ2-6; V: TRBV30; D: NA; DNA: TGTGCCTGGAGTAAGAGGGCTGGGGCCAACGTCCTGACTTTC; CDR3: CAWSKRAGANVLTF
size: NA; J: TRBJ2-7; V: TRBV27; D: TRBD2; DNA: TGTGCCAGCAGTCCCGGCGAGCGGGAGGGGGTCAGCGAGCAGTACTTC; CDR3: CASSPGEREGVSEQYF
size: NA; J: TRBJ1-1; V: TRBV28; D: TRBD1; DNA: TGTGCCAGCAGTTTGGGGAAGGGACAGGCCATGGGGGCTTTCTTT; CDR3: CASSLGKGQAMGAFF
size: NA; J: TRBJ2-2; V: TRBV4-2; D: TRBD2; DNA: TGTGCCAGCAGCCAGATAGCGGGAGGAGGTGGCACCGGGGAGCTGTTTTTT; CDR3: CASSQIAGGGGTGELFF
size: NA; J: TRBJ2-3; V: TRBV7-9; D: TRBD2; DNA: TGTGCCAGCAGCTTATCAGCTAGCGGGAGGCTCACAGATACGCAGTATTTT; CDR3: CASSLSASGRLTDTQYF
size: NA; J: TRBJ2-2; V: TRBV6-2/TRBV6-3; D: NA; DNA: TGTGCCAGCAGTTTATGGAACACCGGGGAGCTGTTTTTT; CDR3: CASSLWNTGELFF
size: NA; J: TRBJ1-5; V: TRBV6-1; D: NA; DNA: TGTGCCAGCAGTGGGGGATTCGGACAGACCGATCAGCCCCAGCATTTT; CDR3: CASSGGFGQTDQPQHF
size: NA; J: TRBJ2-2; V: TRBV24-1; D: TRBD2; DNA: TGTGCCACCAGTGATCCCGGGACTAGCACCGGGGAGCTGTTTTTT; CDR3: CATSDPGTSTGELFF
size: once; J: TRBJ1-2; V: TRBV2; D: TRBD1; DNA: TGTGCCAGCAGTGAATGGACAGGGGGAACGGGCTACACCTTC; CDR3: CASSEWTGGTGYTF
size: NA; J: TRBJ2-1; V: TRBV28; D: TRBD2; DNA: TGTGCCAGCAGTTTGATTAGCGGCACTAGCGGGAGAAATGAGCAGTTCTTC; CDR3: CASSLISGTSGRNEQFF
size: NA; J: TRBJ2-3; V: TRBV6-5; D: NA; DNA: TGTGCCAGCAGTTCAGCAGATACGCAGTATTTT; CDR3: CASSSADTQYF
size: NA; J: TRBJ2-6; V: TRBV2; D: NA; DNA: TGTGCCAGCAGTACAGGGACCGGGGCCAACGTCCTGACTTTC; CDR3: CASSTGTGANVLTF
size: NA; J: TRBJ2-5; V: TRBV7-9; D: TRBD1; DNA: TGTGCCAGCAGGCCTGCTACCAGGGGGATGGGGGAGACCCAGTACTTC; CDR3: CASRPATRGMGETQYF
size: NA; J: TRBJ2-1; V: TRBV7-9; D: TRBD2; DNA: TGTGCCAGCCGACCCGGGACTAGCGGGAGAAATGAGCAGTTCTTC; CDR3: CASRPGTSGRNEQFF
size: once; J: TRBJ1-4; V: TRBV2; D: NA; DNA: TGTGCCAGCAGCCCACAGGGTCATAATGAAAAACTGTTTTTT; CDR3: CASSPQGHNEKLFF
size: NA; J: TRBJ2-5; V: TRBV12-3/TRBV12-4; D: TRBD1; DNA: TGTGCCAGCAGCCGACAGGGACAAGAGACCCAGTACTTC; CDR3: CASSRQGQETQYF
size: NA; J: TRBJ2-3; V: TRBV6-4; D: TRBD2; DNA: TGTGCCAGCGGACAGCGGGAGACAGATACGCAGTATTTT; CDR3: CASGQRETDTQYF
size: NA; J: TRBJ2-3; V: TRBV27; D: TRBD2; DNA: TGTGCCAGCAGTTCTCGGGGTCTAGCGGGAGATGTCACAGATACGCAGTATTTT; CDR3: CASSSRGLAGDVTDTQYF
size: few; J: TRBJ1-3; V: TRBV7-2; D: NA; DNA: TGTGCCAGCAGCTTAAGCGGCTCTGGAAACACCATATATTTT; CDR3: CASSLSGSGNTIYF
size: NA; J: TRBJ2-1; V: TRBV6-5; D: NA; DNA: TGTGCCAGCAGTTACTCGATCCCGGTCTACAATGAGCAGTTCTTC; CDR3: CASSYSIPVYNEQFF
size: NA; J: TRBJ1-3; V: TRBV9; D: NA; DNA: TGTGCCAGCAGCGTAGGCAGGGGTAATTTCGGAAACACCATATATTTT; CDR3: CASSVGRGNFGNTIYF
size: NA; J: TRBJ1-4; V: TRBV7-2; D: TRBD1; DNA: TGTGCCAGCAGCCACGGGACAGGGGGCGATGAAAAACTGTTTTTT; CDR3: CASSHGTGGDEKLFF
size: NA; J: TRBJ2-5; V: TRBV18; D: NA; DNA: TGTGCCAGCTCACCCGACCAAGAGACCCAGTACTTC; CDR3: CASSPDQETQYF
size: NA; J: TRBJ2-7; V: TRBV30; D: NA; DNA: TGTGCCTGGAGTGTCCTTCTCGGAAGCGGGACATTATACGAGCAGTACTTC; CDR3: CAWSVLLGSGTLYEQYF
size: NA; J: TRBJ2-1; V: TRBV2; D: TRBD2; DNA: TGTGCCAGCAGTGTCTCTAGCGGGAGTAGGAATGAGCAGTTCTTC; CDR3: CASSVSSGSRNEQFF
size: once; J: TRBJ2-3; V: TRBV7-6; D: NA; DNA: TGTGCCAGCAGCCCCGGTGCGGGGAGGGATACGCAGTATTTT; CDR3: CASSPGAGRDTQYF
size: NA; J: TRBJ1-1; V: TRBV5-1; D: NA; DNA: TGCGCCAGCAGCCTGGGACACCCGCGTCCTGAAGCTTTCTTT; CDR3: CASSLGHPRPEAFF
size: NA; J: TRBJ2-2; V: TRBV19; D: TRBD1; DNA: TGTGCCAGTAGTAGGACAGGTAACACCGGGGAGCTGTTTTTT; CDR3: CASSRTGNTGELFF
size: few; J: TRBJ2-7; V: TRBV30; D: TRBD2; DNA: TGTGCCTGGGGGACTAGCGGCTACGAGCAGTACTTC; CDR3: CAWGTSGYEQYF
size: NA; J: TRBJ2-2; V: TRBV9; D: NA; DNA: TGTGCCAGCAGCGTAGCTACGGGGAACACCGGGGAGCTGTTTTTT; CDR3: CASSVATGNTGELFF
size: NA; J: TRBJ1-4; V: TRBV12-3/TRBV12-4; D: NA; DNA: TGTGCCAGCAGTTCCCAGGTTAATGAAAAACTGTTTTTT; CDR3: CASSSQVNEKLFF
size: NA; J: TRBJ2-7; V: TRBV19; D: NA; DNA: TGTGCCAGTAGTAAAGGATTCGGGGTCTACGAGCAGTACTTC; CDR3: CASSKGFGVYEQYF
size: NA; J: TRBJ2-2; V: TRBV7-3; D: TRBD1; DNA: TGTGCCAGCAGCTTAATGCAGGGGGCGAACACCGGGGAGCTGTTTTTT; CDR3: CASSLMQGANTGELFF
size: NA; J: TRBJ2-2; V: TRBV19; D: TRBD2; DNA: TGTGCCAGTTCCCACCATAACTTAGGACTAGACACCGGGGAGCTGTTTTTT; CDR3: CASSHHNLGLDTGELFF
size: NA; J: TRBJ2-2; V: TRBV13; D: TRBD2; DNA: TGTGCCAGCAGCTTGGGCAGTCGACTAGCGGGAGGGACCACCGGGGAGCTGTTTTTT; CDR3: CASSLGSRLAGGTTGELFF
size: NA; J: TRBJ1-5; V: TRBV6-5; D: TRBD1; DNA: TGTGCCAGCAGTCGGGACAGGGAGATGGATCAGCCCCAGCATTTT; CDR3: CASSRDREMDQPQHF
size: NA; J: TRBJ2-1; V: TRBV19; D: NA; DNA: TGTGCCAGTAGTTGGGCCCTGGGGAGCAATGAGCAGTTCTTC; CDR3: CASSWALGSNEQFF
size: NA; J: TRBJ2-3; V: TRBV29-1; D: NA; DNA: TGCAGCGGATCCCCAGGGTTTCTAGGAGTAGATACGCAGTATTTT; CDR3: CSGSPGFLGVDTQYF
size: few; J: TRBJ2-2; V: TRBV4-2; D: NA; DNA: TGTGCCAGCAGCCAAGAATTGGCGGCGAACACCGGGGAGCTGTTTTTT; CDR3: CASSQELAANTGELFF
size: NA; J: TRBJ1-6; V: TRBV5-5; D: NA; DNA: TGTGCCAGCACCTCAGTTACCTATAATTCACCCCTCCACTTT; CDR3: CASTSVTYNSPLHF
size: few; J: TRBJ1-4; V: TRBV18; D: NA; DNA: TGTGCCAGCTCACCGGGCGAGAATGAAAAACTGTTTTTT; CDR3: CASSPGENEKLFF
size: once; J: TRBJ1-2; V: TRBV7-2; D: TRBD1; DNA: TGTGCCAGCAGCCCACAGGGGCCCCTAAACGATAACTATGGCTACACCTTC; CDR3: CASSPQGPLNDNYGYTF
size: NA; J: TRBJ2-1; V: TRBV4-1; D: NA; DNA: TGCGCCAGCAGCCAAGTGGACATGGGATTTTCCTCCTACAATGAGCAGTTCTTC; CDR3: CASSQVDMGFSSYNEQFF
size: once; J: TRBJ1-1; V: TRBV6-5; D: NA; DNA: TGTGCCAGCAGTTACCTGGGCAGGAACACTGAAGCTTTCTTT; CDR3: CASSYLGRNTEAFF
size: NA; J: TRBJ2-1; V: TRBV7-9; D: TRBD2; DNA: TGTGCCAGCAGCGTTAGCGGGAGGACGGGATCCTACAATGAGCAGTTCTTC; CDR3: CASSVSGRTGSYNEQFF